This TCR beta chain was profiled in a study of OX40 agonist ivuxolimab in advanced cancers. The CDR3 totals 14 residues. J lost 1 base, V lost 2 bases, and 1 base had no gene match. CDR1 and CDR2 (germline): SEHNR, FQNEAQ (reference sequence). Turning to this clone: What it binds is not known.

General study findings and limits: Within 6 weeks, CD4+ and CD8+ blood T cells expanded clonally at 0.1 to 3.0 mg/kg. The study did not work out the antigen specificity of the expanded peripheral T cells.

Generated by immunoSEQ multiplex PCR, the TCRdb table keeps only in-frame clones and is missing some. The sample records over 80,000 clones, roughly 85% being singletons. The rearrangement links TRBV7-9 to TRBJ1-1, with TRBD1 matching 7 bases. The starting material was CD4+ or CD8+ T cells sorted from blood, obtained in a trial of the OX40 agonist ivuxolimab. The source is an adult with an advanced solid tumor such as melanoma, head and neck, liver or kidney cancer. The CDR3 coding sequence is TGTGCCAGCAGCTTACAGGGGGAGAACACTGAAGCTTTCTTT. As protein: CASSLQGENTEAFF.